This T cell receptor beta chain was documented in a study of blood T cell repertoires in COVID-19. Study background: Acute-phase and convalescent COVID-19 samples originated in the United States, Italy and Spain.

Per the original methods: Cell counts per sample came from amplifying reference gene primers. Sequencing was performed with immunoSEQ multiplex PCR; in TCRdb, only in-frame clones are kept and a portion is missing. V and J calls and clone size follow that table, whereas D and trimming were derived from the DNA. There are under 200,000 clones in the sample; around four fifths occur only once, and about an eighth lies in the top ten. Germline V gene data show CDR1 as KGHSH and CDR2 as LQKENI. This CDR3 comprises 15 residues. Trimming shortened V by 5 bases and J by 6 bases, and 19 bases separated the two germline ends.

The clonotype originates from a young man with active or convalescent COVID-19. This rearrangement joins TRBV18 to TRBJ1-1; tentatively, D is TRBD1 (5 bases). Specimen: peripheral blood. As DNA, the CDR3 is TGTGCCAGCTCAACCTCGGAGCAGGGTATCGCTGAAGCTTTCTTT. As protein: CASSTSEQGIAEAFF. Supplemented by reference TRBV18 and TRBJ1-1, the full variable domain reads NAGVMQNPRHLVRRRGQEARLRCSPMKGHSHVYWYRQLPEEGLKFMVYLQKENIIDESGMPKERFSAEFPKEGPSILRIQQVVRGDSAAYFCASSTSEQGIAEAFFGQGTRLTVV.